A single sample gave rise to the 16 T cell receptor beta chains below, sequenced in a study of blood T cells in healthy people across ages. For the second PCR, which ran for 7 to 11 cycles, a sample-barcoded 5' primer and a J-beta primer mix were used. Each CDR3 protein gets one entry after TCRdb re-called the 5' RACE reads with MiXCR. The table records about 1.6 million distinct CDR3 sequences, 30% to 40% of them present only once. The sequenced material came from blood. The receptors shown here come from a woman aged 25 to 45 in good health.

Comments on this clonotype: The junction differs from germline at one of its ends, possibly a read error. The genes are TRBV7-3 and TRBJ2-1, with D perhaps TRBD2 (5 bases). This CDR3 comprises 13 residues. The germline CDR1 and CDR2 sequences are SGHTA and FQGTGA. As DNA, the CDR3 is TGTGCCAGCAGCCCAACTCCTAGCAATGGGCAGTTCTTC. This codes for CASSPTPSNGQFF.

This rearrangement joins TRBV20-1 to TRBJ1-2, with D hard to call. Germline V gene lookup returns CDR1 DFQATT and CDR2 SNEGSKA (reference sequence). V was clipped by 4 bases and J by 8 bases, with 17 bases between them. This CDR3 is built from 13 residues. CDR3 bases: TGCAGTGCTAACCCCGGAGGGTCGATCGGCTACACCTTC. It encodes CSANPGGSIGYTF.

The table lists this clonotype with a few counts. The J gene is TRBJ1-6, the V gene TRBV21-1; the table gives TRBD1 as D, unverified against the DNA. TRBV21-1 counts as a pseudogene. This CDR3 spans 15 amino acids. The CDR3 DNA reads TGTGCCAGCAGCAAAGACCCAGGGTCAAATTCACCCCTCCACTTT. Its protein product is CASSKDPGSNSPLHF.

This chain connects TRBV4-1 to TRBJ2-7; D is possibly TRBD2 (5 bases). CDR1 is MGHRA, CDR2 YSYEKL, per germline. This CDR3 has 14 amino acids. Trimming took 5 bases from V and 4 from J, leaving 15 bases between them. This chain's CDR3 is CASSYRAGVYEQYF. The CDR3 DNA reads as TGCGCCAGCAGCTACCGAGCCGGGGTATACGAGCAGTACTTC.

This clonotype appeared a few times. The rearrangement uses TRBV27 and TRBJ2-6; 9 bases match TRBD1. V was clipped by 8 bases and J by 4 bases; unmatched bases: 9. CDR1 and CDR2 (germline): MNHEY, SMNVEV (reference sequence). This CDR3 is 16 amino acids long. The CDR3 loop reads CASGDRVVSGANVLTF. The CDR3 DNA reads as TGTGCCAGCGGGGACAGGGTCGTTTCCGGGGCCAACGTCCTGACTTTC.

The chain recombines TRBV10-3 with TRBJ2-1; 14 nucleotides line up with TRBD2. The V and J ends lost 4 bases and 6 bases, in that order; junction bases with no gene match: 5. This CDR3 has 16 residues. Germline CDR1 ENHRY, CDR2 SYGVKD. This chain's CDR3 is CAISGTSGRNSNEQFF. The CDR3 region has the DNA TGTGCCATCAGTGGGACTAGCGGGAGGAACTCCAATGAGCAGTTCTTC.

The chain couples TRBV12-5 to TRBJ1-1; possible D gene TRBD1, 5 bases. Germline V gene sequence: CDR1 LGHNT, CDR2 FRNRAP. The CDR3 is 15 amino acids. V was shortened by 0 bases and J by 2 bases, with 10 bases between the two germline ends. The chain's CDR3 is CASGLVLGGNTEAFF. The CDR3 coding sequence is TGTGCTAGTGGTTTGGTACTTGGGGGAAACACTGAAGCTTTCTTT. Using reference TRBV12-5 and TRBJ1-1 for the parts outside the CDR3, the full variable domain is DARVTQTPRHKVTEMGQEVTMRCQPILGHNTVFWYRQTMMQGLELLAYFRNRAPLDDSGMPKDRFSAEMPDATLATLKIQPSEPRDSAVYFCASGLVLGGNTEAFFGQGTRLTVV.

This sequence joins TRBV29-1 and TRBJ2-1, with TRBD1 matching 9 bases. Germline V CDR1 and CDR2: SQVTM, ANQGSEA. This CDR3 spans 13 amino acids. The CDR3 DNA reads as TGCAGTCTTACCAGGACAGGGGCCAATGAGCAGTTCTTC. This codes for CSLTRTGANEQFF.

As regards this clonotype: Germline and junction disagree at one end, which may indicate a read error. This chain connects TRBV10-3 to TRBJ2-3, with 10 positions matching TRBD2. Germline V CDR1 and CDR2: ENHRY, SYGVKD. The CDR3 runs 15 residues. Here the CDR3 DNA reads TGTGCCATCAGTGGGCCTAGCGGGGGCCCAGATGCGCAGTATTTT. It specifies CAISGPSGGPDAQYF.

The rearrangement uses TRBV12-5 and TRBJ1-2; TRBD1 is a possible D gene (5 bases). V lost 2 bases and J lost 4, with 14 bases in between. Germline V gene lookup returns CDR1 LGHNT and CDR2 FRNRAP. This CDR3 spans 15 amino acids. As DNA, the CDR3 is TGTGCTAGTGGTTTGTCGGGACGGGGGTTCTATGGCTACACCTTC. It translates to CASGLSGRGFYGYTF.

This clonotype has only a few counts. The CDR3 reads CASSTLTGGGPYEQYF. CDR3 DNA sequence: TGTGCCAGCAGCACCCTTACAGGGGGGGGCCCCTACGAGCAGTACTTC. The genes are TRBV11-2 and TRBJ2-7; D might be TRBD1 (8 bases). The CDR3 is 16 residues long. Between the trimmed V and J ends, which lost 5 bases and 2 bases, there was a span of 19 bases. The V gene's germline CDR1 is SGHAT and CDR2 FQNNGV.

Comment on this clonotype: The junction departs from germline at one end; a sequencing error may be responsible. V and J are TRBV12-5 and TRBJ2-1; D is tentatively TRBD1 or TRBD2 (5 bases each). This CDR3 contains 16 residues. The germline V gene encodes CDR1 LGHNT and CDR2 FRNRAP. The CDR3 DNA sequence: TGTGCTAGTGGCTTGGTACGTACGGGGCTCTACAATGAGCAGTTCTTC. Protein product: CASGLVRTGLYNEQFF.

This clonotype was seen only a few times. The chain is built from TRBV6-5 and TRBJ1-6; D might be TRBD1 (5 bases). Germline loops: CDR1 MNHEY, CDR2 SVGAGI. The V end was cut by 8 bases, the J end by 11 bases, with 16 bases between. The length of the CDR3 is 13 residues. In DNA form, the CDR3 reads TGTGCCAGCTCACTGGGACGGAGTCCACCCCTCCACTTT. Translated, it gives CASSLGRSPPLHF.

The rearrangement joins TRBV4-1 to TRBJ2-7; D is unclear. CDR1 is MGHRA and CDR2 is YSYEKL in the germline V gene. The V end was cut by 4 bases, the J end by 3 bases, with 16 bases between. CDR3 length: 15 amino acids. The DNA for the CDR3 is TGCGCCAGCAGCCTCGGTCATGGTGGCGTCTACGAGCAGTACTTC. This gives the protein CASSLGHGGVYEQYF.

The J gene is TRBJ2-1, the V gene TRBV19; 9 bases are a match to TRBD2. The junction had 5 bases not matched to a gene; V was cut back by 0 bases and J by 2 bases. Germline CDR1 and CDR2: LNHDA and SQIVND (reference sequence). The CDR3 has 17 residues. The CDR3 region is CASSIDFPSGAYNEQFF. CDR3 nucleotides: TGTGCCAGTAGTATAGATTTTCCTAGCGGGGCCTACAATGAGCAGTTCTTC.

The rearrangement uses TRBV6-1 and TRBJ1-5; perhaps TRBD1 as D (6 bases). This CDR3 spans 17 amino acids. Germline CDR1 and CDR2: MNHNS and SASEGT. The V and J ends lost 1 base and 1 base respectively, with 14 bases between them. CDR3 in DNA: TGTGCCAGCAGTGAAGGGGGATGGGGGGCAAGCAATCAGCCCCAGCATTTT. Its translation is CASSEGGWGASNQPQHF.